The clone carrying this T cell receptor beta chain was counted only a few times. Its antigen is as yet unknown. This record belongs to a study of T cell repertoires in cytomegalovirus infection. The overall study: Public TCR beta signatures were indicative of both CMV infection and a matching HLA type. General study results and limits: Adding up the frequency of public TCR beta families identified people who carried CMV plus the relevant HLA.

TCRdb reprocessed the reads with MiXCR, giving one entry per CDR3 protein. The data contain under 500,000 distinct CDR3 sequences, more than 40% of them singletons. Germline lookup yields CDR1 SGHTA and CDR2 FQGNSA. The CDR3 has 11 residues. The V gene lost 3 bases and the J gene lost 3 bases, with 3 bases spanning the gap. The receptor's source is a human donor in good health (CMV status not recorded). Some clones in this sample may be carry-over from other donors' samples. This sample comprised cultured PBMCs, obtained from culture after CMV antigen stimulation. V and J are TRBV7-2 and TRBJ2-7, with D unresolved. The CDR3 DNA follows: TGTGCCAGCAGCTTCCACTACGAGCAGTACTTC. It encodes CASSFHYEQYF.